Each of the 21 T cell receptor beta chains below was sequenced from the same sample in a study of shared clonotypes between healthy human individuals. Assay used: immunoSEQ multiplex PCR; TCRdb lists only in-frame clones, some missing. The data hold hundreds of thousands of clones, with roughly four fifths observed a single time. The sequenced material came from PBMCs. These receptors came from a woman in her thirties or forties in good health. Some clones in this sample may be carry-over from other donors' samples.

The chain combines TRBV5-1 with TRBJ2-1; 7 nucleotides match TRBD2. Losses at the gene ends were 4 bases for V and 2 bases for J; bases not matched to a gene: 6. Germline lookup yields CDR1 SGHRS and CDR2 YFSETQ. The CDR3 covers 15 residues. CDR3 region: CASSQELAPYNEQFF. The CDR3 DNA is TGCGCCAGCAGCCAAGAACTAGCGCCCTACAATGAGCAGTTCTTC.

This rearrangement joins TRBV6-5 to TRBJ2-2, with a possible D match to TRBD1 (6 bases). Trimming took off 6 bases at V and 1 base at J, with 9 bases between the two ends. Germline assignment: CDR1 MNHEY and CDR2 SVGAGI. CDR3 size: 14 residues. CDR3 in DNA: TGTGCCAGCAGGACAGGTTTGAACACCGGGGAGCTGTTTTTT. Amino acid sequence: CASRTGLNTGELFF.

The rearrangement uses TRBV19 and TRBJ1-4, with TRBD1 as a possible D gene (6 bases). Trimming took off 7 bases at V and 5 bases at J, with 17 bases between the two ends. Germline V CDR1 and CDR2: LNHDA, SQIVND (reference sequence). The CDR3 runs to 15 residues. In DNA form, the CDR3 reads TGTGCCAGTACAGGGTCCAGGGGATCGAATGAAAAACTGTTTTTT. It translates to CASTGSRGSNEKLFF.

The chain uses TRBV28 and TRBJ2-2; 14 bases align to TRBD2. The CDR3 totals 18 residues. J was trimmed by 5 bases and V by 3 bases; bases with no gene match: 8. In germline, CDR1 is MDHEN, CDR2 SYDVKM. The CDR3 here is CASSLGLAGARKTGELFF. The CDR3 coding sequence is TGTGCCAGCAGTTTGGGACTAGCGGGAGCTCGGAAAACCGGGGAGCTGTTTTTT.

V and J are TRBV19 and TRBJ1-4; possible D gene TRBD1, 6 bases. The CDR3 is 16 amino acids. Germline values: CDR1 LNHDA, CDR2 SQIVND (reference sequence). Trimming stripped 6 bases from V and 0 bases from J, with 14 bases between. As DNA, the CDR3 is TGTGCCAGTAGCGACCAGGGACACTCAACTAATGAAAAACTGTTTTTT. Residues: CASSDQGHSTNEKLFF.

This clone was detected only once. The V call is TRBV30, the J call TRBJ2-3; tentative D call: TRBD2 (5 bases). CDR1 is GTSNPN and CDR2 is SVGIG in the germline V gene (reference sequence). The CDR3 runs to 12 residues. The CDR3 region is CSRSMGADTQYF. CDR3 in DNA: TGTTCCCGGAGTATGGGAGCAGATACGCAGTATTTT. Drawing the rest from reference TRBV30 and TRBJ2-3, the complete variable domain is SQTIHQWPATLVQPVGSPLSLECTVEGTSNPNLYWYRQAAGRGLQLLFYSVGIGQISSEVPQNLSASRPQDRQFILSSKKLLLSDSGFYLCSRSMGADTQYFGPGTRLTVL.

This rearrangement joins TRBV5-4 to TRBJ2-5, with 9 positions matching TRBD1. The junction had 9 bases not matched to a gene; V was cut back by 6 bases and J by 3 bases. The CDR3 has 15 residues. CDR1 is SGHNT and CDR2 is YYREEE in the germline V gene (reference sequence). CDR3 protein: CASIEAGTGKETQYF. As DNA, the CDR3 is TGTGCCAGCATCGAAGCCGGGACAGGGAAAGAGACCCAGTACTTC.

This rearrangement joins TRBV28 to TRBJ1-4, with a tentative D call TRBD1 (5 bases). Between the trimmed V and J ends, which lost 3 bases and 10 bases, there was a span of 15 bases. From germline, CDR1 is MDHEN and CDR2 SYDVKM. The CDR3 runs 14 residues. The CDR3 loop is CASSLGRHLGKLFF. For the CDR3, the DNA is TGTGCCAGCAGTTTGGGACGGCATCTCGGAAAACTGTTTTTT.

J is TRBJ1-5 and V is TRBV5-1, with a weak D call TRBD1 (5 bases). From germline, CDR1 is SGHRS and CDR2 YFSETQ. The germline V and J ends were trimmed by 4 bases and 1 base, with 9 bases remaining between them. The CDR3 is made up of 14 amino acids. CDR3 DNA: TGCGCCAGCAGCCCGGACACCAGCAATCAGCCCCAGCATTTT. The encoded protein is CASSPDTSNQPQHF.

The chain combines TRBV19 with TRBJ2-2; 11 bases line up with TRBD2. V lost 9 bases, J lost 5 bases, and 2 bases stayed unmatched. The CDR3 spans 13 residues. Looked up from germline, CDR1 is LNHDA and CDR2 is SQIVND (reference sequence). The CDR3, as DNA: TGTGCCAGCCGACTAGCGGGAACCGGGGAGCTGTTTTTT. Protein sequence: CASRLAGTGELFF.

Comments on this clone: This probably arose from a read error, given a far larger clone one base away. This rearrangement joins TRBV30 to TRBJ2-7; perhaps TRBD1 as D (6 bases). The V gene's germline CDR1 is GTSNPN and CDR2 SVGIG (reference sequence). CDR3 length: 15 amino acids. Deletions cut 6 bases from V and 5 bases from J, with 23 bases between. This CDR3 reads CACDKPSRGTHEQYF. DNA for the CDR3: TGTGCCTGCGACAAACCTAGCAGGGGTACCCACGAGCAGTACTTC.

The V call is TRBV18, the J call TRBJ2-7; 10 nucleotides match TRBD2. Trimming at V came to 4 bases and at J to 0 bases, leaving 15 bases not matched to a gene. This CDR3 has 19 amino acids. Germline V lookup: CDR1 KGHSH, CDR2 LQKENI. This chain's CDR3 is CASSLDGLAGVGTSYEQYF. In DNA form, the CDR3 reads TGTGCCAGCTCACTGGACGGGCTAGCGGGAGTTGGGACCTCCTACGAGCAGTACTTC.

V usage is TRBV5-1 and J usage is TRBJ2-7; D may be TRBD1 or TRBD2 (6 bases each). Looked up from germline, CDR1 is SGHRS and CDR2 is YFSETQ. V was pared by 2 bases and J by 3 bases, with 15 bases between. The CDR3 has 15 amino acids. CDR3 coding DNA: TGCGCCAGCAGCTTCAGTGGGGGGCCGGACTACGAGCAGTACTTC. Protein product: CASSFSGGPDYEQYF.

The chain carries TRBV19 and TRBJ2-3; D is ambiguous. This CDR3 is built from 13 residues. V was trimmed by 4 bases and J by 4 bases, leaving 9 bases between them. The germline V gene encodes CDR1 LNHDA and CDR2 SQIVND (reference sequence). Here the CDR3 DNA reads TGTGCCAGTAGTAATGTGGGTTCAGATACGCAGTATTTT. As protein: CASSNVGSDTQYF.

This clone came up once. CDR3 sequence reads: CASSQDDSAPSDTGELFF. The DNA of the CDR3 is TGTGCCAGCAGCCAAGATGACAGCGCCCCAAGCGATACCGGGGAGCTGTTTTTT. V is TRBV4-2 and J is TRBJ2-2; tentatively, D is TRBD1 (5 bases). CDR3 size: 18 residues. The V end was cut by 0 bases, the J end by 5 bases, with 19 bases between. The germline gives CDR1 LGHNA, CDR2 YNFKEQ.

This chain uses TRBV18 with TRBJ2-7; TRBD2 agrees at 7 bases. The trim removed 2 bases at V and 3 bases at J, leaving 1 base unmatched. Germline V gene lookup returns CDR1 KGHSH and CDR2 LQKENI. The CDR3 sequence is 13 residues long. CDR3 coding DNA: TGTGCCAGCTCACCAGGGACTAACTACGAGCAGTACTTC. Translating it yields CASSPGTNYEQYF.

The V gene is TRBV18, the J gene TRBJ2-7; tentatively, D is TRBD2 (6 bases). Between the trimmed V and J ends, which lost 0 bases and 6 bases, there was a span of 12 bases. This CDR3 region has 14 residues. CDR1 and CDR2 from the germline V gene are KGHSH and LQKENI. In DNA, the CDR3 is TGTGCCAGCTCACCACCTGAGGGAGGCTCCGAGCAGTACTTC. Protein sequence: CASSPPEGGSEQYF.

Concerning this clone itself: Being one base from a much bigger clone, this may be a read error. This chain joins TRBV7-2 and TRBJ2-7, with D possibly TRBD1 on 6 matching bases. This CDR3 is built from 14 residues. Germline lookup yields CDR1 SGHTA and CDR2 FQGNSA. This CDR3 is CAGSRTGFGYEQYF. The DNA for the CDR3 is TGTGCCGGCAGCCGAACAGGGTTTGGCTACGAGCAGTACTTC.

The chain joins TRBV15 to TRBJ2-3; tentative D call: TRBD2 (5 bases). This CDR3 is built from 14 residues. Trimming pared 4 bases from V and 5 bases from J, leaving 13 bases between. Looked up from germline, CDR1 is LNHNV and CDR2 is YYDKDF (reference sequence). The CDR3 DNA reads as TGTGCCACCAGCAACGGTCCGGGGAGAGATACGCAGTATTTT. This sequence encodes CATSNGPGRDTQYF.

This clone came up a few times. This chain links TRBV7-2 with TRBJ2-5, with D possibly being TRBD1 (6 bases). The V gene's germline CDR1 is SGHTA and CDR2 FQGNSA. This CDR3 is 13 amino acids long. Trimming left V 5 bases short and J 2 bases short, with 9 bases between. The CDR3 DNA reads TGTGCCAGCAGCACGGACAGACAAGAGACCCAGTACTTC. Translated: CASSTDRQETQYF. The variable domain in full, completed from reference TRBV7-2 and TRBJ2-5, reads GAGVSQSPSNKVTEKGKDVELRCDPISGHTALYWYRQSLGQGLEFLIYFQGNSAPDKSGLPSDRFSAERTGGSVSTLTIQRTQQEDSAVYLCASSTDRQETQYFGPGTRLLVL.

The V and J genes are TRBV5-6 and TRBJ2-7; TRBD1 aligns across 10 bases. The CDR3 loop spans 15 amino acids. The germline V gene encodes CDR1 SGHDT and CDR2 YYEEEE. J gave up 4 bases and V 4 bases, and 8 bases lay outside the gene matches. The CDR3 nucleotides are TGTGCCAGCAGCCCAGACAGGGGGCGCATTTACGAGCAGTACTTC. It encodes CASSPDRGRIYEQYF.